Below, 18 T cell receptor beta chains from the same sample are listed, as sequenced in a study of T cell responses to AZD1222 COVID-19 vaccine. The method was immunoSEQ multiplex PCR; TCRdb's version includes in-frame clones alone and lacks a portion of them. Among fewer than 150,000 clones listed, 93% were seen once. The sequencing used peripheral blood, collected on day 0 of AZD1222 vaccination. The receptors come from an adult in good health.

V usage is TRBV6-1 and J usage is TRBJ2-7; a possible D gene is TRBD1 (5 bases). Trimming removed 0 bases at V and 11 bases at J, with 14 bases between. Germline values: CDR1 MNHNS, CDR2 SASEGT. The CDR3 runs 13 residues. CDR3 protein: CASSEAPGLREYF. CDR3 nucleotides: TGTGCCAGCAGTGAAGCACCAGGGCTCAGGGAGTACTTC.

Turning to this clone: This sample also contains other DNA sequences that code for the same CDR3. The chain has TRBV2 and TRBJ1-2; D might be TRBD1 (5 bases). Between the trimmed V and J ends, which lost 6 bases and 5 bases, there was a span of 7 bases. Germline CDR1 SNHLY, CDR2 FYNNEI. This CDR3 spans 11 amino acids. The CDR3 DNA follows: TGTGCCAGCAGGGCAGGGTATGGCTACACCTTC. This gives the protein CASRAGYGYTF.

CDR3 in amino acids: CASSPDRGNEKLFF. CDR3 nucleotide sequence: TGTGCCAGCTCACCCGACAGGGGAAATGAAAAACTGTTTTTT. The chain joins TRBV18 to TRBJ1-4; 8 bases fit TRBD1. Trimming at V came to 3 bases and at J to 5 bases, leaving 2 bases not matched to a gene. The CDR3 is 14 residues long. The germline V gene has CDR1 KGHSH and CDR2 LQKENI. Based on the CDR3 plus reference TRBV18 and TRBJ1-4, the full variable domain is NAGVMQNPRHLVRRRGQEARLRCSPMKGHSHVYWYRQLPEEGLKFMVYLQKENIIDESGMPKERFSAEFPKEGPSILRIQQVVRGDSAAYFCASSPDRGNEKLFFGSGTQLSVL.

The rearrangement links TRBV27 to TRBJ2-7; either TRBD1 or TRBD2 may supply D (5 bases each). Germline CDR1 is MNHEY and CDR2 is SMNVEV (reference sequence). With 5 bases removed from V and 3 bases from J, the gap between germline ends came to 14 bases. The CDR3 is 14 amino acids. The CDR3 DNA reads as TGTGCCAGCAGTCTGAGCCGGGGCCGCTACGAGCAGTACTTC. Translation: CASSLSRGRYEQYF.

This chain uses TRBV3-1 (or the pseudogene TRBV3-2) with TRBJ1-2; no clear D. Trimming stripped 0 bases from V and 4 bases from J, with 3 bases between. This CDR3 has 12 residues. Germline CDR1 LGHDT, CDR2 YNNKEL (reference sequence). In nucleotides, the CDR3 is TGTGCCAGCAGCCAAGAAGGCTATGGCTACACCTTC. It translates to CASSQEGYGYTF.

The chain has TRBV6-5 and TRBJ1-3, with a possible D match to TRBD1 (5 bases). The CDR3 spans 16 residues. CDR1 MNHEY and CDR2 SVGAGI come from the germline V gene. V was clipped by 2 bases and J by 0 bases, with 11 bases between them. CDR3: CASSYPQDHSGNTIYF. CDR3 nucleotides: TGTGCCAGCAGTTACCCACAGGACCACTCTGGAAACACCATATATTTT.

The rearrangement joins TRBV5-5 to TRBJ2-2, with a weak D call TRBD2 (6 bases). Trimming shortened V by 2 bases and J by 2 bases, and 13 bases separated the two germline ends. The CDR3 runs to 16 residues. CDR1 and CDR2 from the germline V gene are SGHKS and YYEKEE (reference sequence). DNA of the CDR3: TGTGCCAGCAGCTTTCAGGGAGGTATAAACACCGGGGAGCTGTTTTTT. Amino acids: CASSFQGGINTGELFF. Supplemented by reference TRBV5-5 and TRBJ2-2, the full variable domain reads DAGVTQSPTHLIKTRGQQVTLRCSPISGHKSVSWYQQVLGQGPQFIFQYYEKEERGRGNFPDRFSARQFPNYSSELNVNALLLGDSALYLCASSFQGGINTGELFFGEGSRLTVL.

The chain uses TRBV12-5 and TRBJ2-3; no reliable D call. The germline CDR1 and CDR2 sequences are LGHNT and FRNRAP. The V end lost 7 bases, the J end lost 2 bases, and 7 bases lay between the germline ends. The CDR3 totals 12 residues. CDR3 residues: CASVSYTDTQYF. DNA for the CDR3: TGTGCTAGTGTTTCCTACACAGATACGCAGTATTTT.

As DNA, the CDR3 is TGTGCCAGCAGCTTCGAGGGTAGCGGGGGCACCTACGAGCAGTACTTC. Translation: CASSFEGSGGTYEQYF. The chain links TRBV5-8 to TRBJ2-7, with TRBD2 identical over 9 bases. The length of the CDR3 is 16 residues. Germline loops: CDR1 SGHTS, CDR2 YDEGEE. V dropped 2 bases and J dropped 2; count of bases not matched to a gene: 8.

The rearrangement uses TRBV7-9 and TRBJ1-2; 8 bases are a match to TRBD1. The CDR3 totals 14 residues. Germline V gene data show CDR1 as SEHNR and CDR2 as FQNEAQ (reference sequence). Trimming took 4 bases from V and 8 from J; bases not matched to a gene: 9. The CDR3: CASSSSGTGLGYTF. The CDR3 DNA follows: TGTGCCAGCAGCTCCTCCGGGACAGGCCTCGGCTACACCTTC.

This chain uses TRBV5-1 with TRBJ1-1; D uncertain. Germline-derived CDR1 and CDR2 are SGHRS and YFSETQ. There are 12 residues in the CDR3. The germline V and J ends were trimmed by 1 base and 7 bases, with 8 bases remaining between them. CDR3 residues: CASSLTQFEAFF. The DNA of the CDR3 is TGCGCCAGCAGCTTGACACAGTTTGAAGCTTTCTTT. The whole variable domain, remainder taken from reference TRBV5-1 and TRBJ1-1, is KAGVTQTPRYLIKTRGQQVTLSCSPISGHRSVSWYQQTPGQGLQFLFEYFSETQRNKGNFPGRFSGRQFSNSRSEMNVSTLELGDSALYLCASSLTQFEAFFGQGTRLTVV.

The chain joins TRBV29-1 to TRBJ1-1, with D unclear. V was shortened by 5 bases and J by 6 bases, with 13 bases between the two germline ends. From germline, CDR1 is SQVTM and CDR2 ANQGSEA. The CDR3 is 12 amino acids. Here the CDR3 DNA reads TGCAGCGTTACGGGTGTTACCGCTGAAGCTTTCTTT. It translates to CSVTGVTAEAFF. Filled out from reference TRBV29-1 and TRBJ1-1, the complete variable domain reads SAVISQKPSRDICQRGTSLTIQCQVDSQVTMMFWYRQQPGQSLTLIATANQGSEATYESGFVIDKFPISRPNLTFSTLTVSNMSPEDSSIYLCSVTGVTAEAFFGQGTRLTVV.

This chain links TRBV12-5 with TRBJ1-5; the D is unclear. V lost 0 bases to trimming and J lost 4 bases, with 13 bases between them. CDR1 LGHNT and CDR2 FRNRAP come from the germline V gene. The CDR3 sequence is 16 residues long. The CDR3: CASGLVEGEGNQPQHF. CDR3 DNA: TGTGCTAGTGGTTTGGTAGAAGGAGAGGGAAATCAGCCCCAGCATTTT.

The chain employs TRBV19 and TRBJ2-7; 9 positions agree with TRBD1. This CDR3 contains 14 residues. Germline V CDR1 and CDR2: LNHDA, SQIVND (reference sequence). V was pared by 6 bases and J by 5 bases, with 8 bases of the junction left unmatched. CDR3: CASRRDREEHEQYF. The CDR3 DNA follows: TGTGCCAGTAGACGGGACAGGGAGGAACACGAGCAGTACTTC.

The chain is built from TRBV23-1 and TRBJ2-7, with a possible D match to TRBD1 (6 bases). TRBV23-1 carries the ORF label, with uncertain function. Trimming cost V 1 base and J 6 bases, with 22 bases left between them. The CDR3 runs 17 residues. The CDR3, as DNA: TGCGCCAGCAGTCAATATGCCTCCGGGTGGGGGCCTCCCGAGCAGTACTTC. Translating it yields CASSQYASGWGPPEQYF.

The CDR3 loop is CASSFGGTATEAFF. The CDR3 DNA is TGTGCCAGCTCTTTCGGAGGGACAGCCACTGAAGCTTTCTTT. The chain combines TRBV18 with TRBJ1-1; TRBD1 matches at 7 bases. J was trimmed by 4 bases and V by 6 bases; bases with no gene match: 8. CDR1 is KGHSH, CDR2 LQKENI, per germline. The CDR3 spans 14 residues.

The chain is built from TRBV12-3 or TRBV12-4 and TRBJ1-2; possible D gene TRBD1, 5 bases. The CDR3 is 13 residues long. The germline V and J ends were trimmed by 5 bases and 4 bases, with 11 bases remaining between them. The CDR3 here is CASSKRDGYGYTF. The CDR3 bases are TGTGCCAGCAGTAAGCGGGACGGCTATGGCTACACCTTC.

J is TRBJ1-1 and V is TRBV9; D unclear. CDR1 SGDLS and CDR2 YYNGEE come from the germline V gene. Trimming removed 0 bases at V and 3 bases at J, with 12 bases between. This CDR3 has 15 residues. The CDR3 DNA reads TGTGCCAGCAGCGTAGATTCCGGGTGGGACACTGAAGCTTTCTTT. Its protein is CASSVDSGWDTEAFF.